This T cell receptor beta chain was identified during a study of control samples from healthy donors and cancer patients. The method was immunoSEQ multiplex PCR; TCRdb's version includes in-frame clones alone and lacks a portion of them. The sample carries 25,000 to 35,000 clones, approximately 90% recorded once. This CDR3 is built from 16 residues. Per the germline V gene, CDR1 is SGHTA and CDR2 is FQGNSA. J was trimmed by 7 bases and V by 6 bases; bases with no gene match: 9. V gene TRBV7-2 combines with J gene TRBJ1-6; 10 positions agree with TRBD1. The sequence was collected from a middle-aged woman with lung cancer. The specimen was PBMCs. CDR3 loop: CASSPWRDRGNSPLHF. CDR3 nucleotide sequence: TGTGCCAGCAGTCCCTGGAGGGACAGGGGAAATTCACCCCTCCACTTT.